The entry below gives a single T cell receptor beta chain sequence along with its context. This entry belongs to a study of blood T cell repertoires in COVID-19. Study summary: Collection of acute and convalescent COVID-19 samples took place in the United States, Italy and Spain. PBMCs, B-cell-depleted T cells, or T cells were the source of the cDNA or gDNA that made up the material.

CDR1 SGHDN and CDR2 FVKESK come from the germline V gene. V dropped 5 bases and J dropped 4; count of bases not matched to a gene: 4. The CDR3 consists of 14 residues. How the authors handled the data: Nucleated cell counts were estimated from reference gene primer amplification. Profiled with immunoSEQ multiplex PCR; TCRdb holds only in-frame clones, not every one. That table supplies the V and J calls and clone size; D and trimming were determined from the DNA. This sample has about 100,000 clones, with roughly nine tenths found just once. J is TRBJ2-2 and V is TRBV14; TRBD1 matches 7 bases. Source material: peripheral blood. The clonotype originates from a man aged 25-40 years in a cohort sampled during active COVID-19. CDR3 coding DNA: TGTGCCAGCAGCTCCCCAGGGGGCACCGGGGAGCTGTTTTTT. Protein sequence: CASSSPGGTGELFF.